Below, one T cell receptor beta chain is given with its context. Germline V lookup: CDR1 KGHDR, CDR2 SFDVKD. The CDR3 has 19 amino acids. V lost 3 bases to trimming and J lost 1 base; unmatched junction nucleotides: 13. Authors' methods: Estimation of nucleated cell counts was performed using reference gene primer amplification. This table comes from immunoSEQ multiplex PCR, and its TCRdb copy is limited to in-frame clones, with some not included. The V and J calls and clone size come from that table; D and trimming were worked out from the DNA. The table has hundreds of thousands of clones, 85% to 90% seen once. The sample belongs to a study of blood T cell repertoires in COVID-19.

Material: PBMCs or T cells enriched from blood (not recorded which). V is TRBV24-1 and J is TRBJ2-2, with 7 positions matching TRBD1. The source is a woman aged 25 to 39 who had recovered from COVID-19. For the CDR3, the DNA is TGTGCCACCAGTGATCCAACGCCCTGGGGACAGAAGAACACCGGGGAGCTGTTTTTT. It yields the protein CATSDPTPWGQKNTGELFF.